A single sample is the source of the 30 T cell receptor beta chains below, sequenced in a study of post-analysis software for immune sequencing data. Antigens of these TCRs are unknown. Study-wide findings and caveats: The five TRBV segments detected at higher frequency in patients than in controls included TRBV5-6, TRBV5-1 and TRBV20-1.

The TCR beta cDNA libraries carried unique molecular identifiers. TCRdb fed the PCR reads into MiXCR, producing one record per CDR3 protein. The sample lists hundreds of thousands of distinct CDR3 sequences, about 27% occurring once. The source material was blood. These receptors were obtained from a girl under 18 with multiple sclerosis.

CDR3 nucleotide sequence: TGTGCCAGCAGTTACACACCCCTAGCCAAGGTGGAGACCCAGTACTTC. Its translation is CASSYTPLAKVETQYF. The rearrangement joins TRBV6-2 or TRBV6-3 to TRBJ2-5, with D possibly TRBD2 on 5 matching bases. Trimming took off 2 bases at V and 5 bases at J, with 18 bases between the two ends. This CDR3 region has 16 residues. Germline V gene lookup returns CDR1 MNHEY and CDR2 SVGEGT.

This clonotype was detected a few times. The chain uses TRBV28 and TRBJ2-3; no clear D gene. Trimming shortened V by 8 bases and J by 0 bases, and 9 bases separated the two germline ends. Germline loops: CDR1 MDHEN, CDR2 SYDVKM. The CDR3 loop spans 13 amino acids. The CDR3 loop is CASRRFSTDTQYF. Written as DNA, the CDR3 is TGTGCCAGCCGACGGTTTAGCACAGATACGCAGTATTTT.

The chain joins TRBV3-1 to TRBJ2-7; D remains unclear. Trimming pared 1 base from V and 1 base from J, leaving 8 bases between. The CDR3 has 14 amino acids. Germline CDR1 and CDR2: LGHDT and YNNKEL (reference sequence). As DNA, the CDR3 is TGTGCCAGCAGCCAAGCCGACGATTCCTACGAGCAGTACTTC. It codes for CASSQADDSYEQYF.

This rearrangement joins TRBV3-1 to TRBJ2-2; D gene unclear. CDR1 and CDR2 (germline): LGHDT, YNNKEL (reference sequence). The CDR3 runs 15 residues. V was shortened by 1 base and J by 5 bases, with 11 bases between the two germline ends. CDR3 in amino acids: CASSQGKIGTGELFF. CDR3 nucleotide sequence: TGTGCCAGCAGCCAAGGGAAGATCGGGACCGGGGAGCTGTTTTTT. The full variable domain, completed using reference TRBV3-1 and TRBJ2-2, is DTAVSQTPKYLVTQMGNDKSIKCEQNLGHDTMYWYKQDSKKFLKIMFSYNNKELIINETVPNRFSPKSPDKAHLNLHINSLELGDSAVYFCASSQGKIGTGELFFGEGSRLTVL.

The table lists this clonotype with a few counts. The chain has TRBV12-3 or TRBV12-4 and TRBJ2-3; 12 bases fit TRBD1. This CDR3 contains 14 residues. V gave up 8 bases and J gave up 11 bases; unmatched junction bases: 11. This CDR3 reads CASSIGDRGREQYF. The CDR3 DNA is TGTGCCAGCTCCATTGGGGACAGGGGGCGTGAGCAGTATTTT.

This clonotype has more than one count but fewer than ten. The rearrangement uses TRBV4-2 and TRBJ1-2, with D perhaps TRBD1 (5 bases). There are 16 residues in the CDR3. V dropped 0 bases and J dropped 8 bases, with 19 bases sitting between them. From germline, CDR1 is LGHNA and CDR2 YNFKEQ. CDR3 residues: CASSQDLGTDYRGYTF. The DNA of the CDR3 is TGTGCCAGCAGCCAAGATTTAGGGACCGATTACCGGGGCTACACCTTC.

This clonotype was counted many times. The CDR3 DNA reads TGTGCCAGCAGCCAACTACGACTAGCGGGGTTCGAGCAGTACTTC. Its protein is CASSQLRLAGFEQYF. V usage is TRBV7-2 and J usage is TRBJ2-7; 11 bases fit TRBD2. Germline CDR1 SGHTA, CDR2 FQGNSA. This CDR3 region has 15 residues. With V trimmed by 5 bases and J by 6 bases, 9 bases remained unmatched.

This chain joins TRBV20-1 and TRBJ1-1, with D unresolved. Germline V gene sequence: CDR1 DFQATT, CDR2 SNEGSKA (reference sequence). The CDR3 sequence is 12 residues long. V was clipped by 6 bases and J by 1 base, with 9 bases between them. In DNA, the CDR3 is TGCAGTGCCATGGAATGGAACACTGAAGCTTTCTTT. It is translated as CSAMEWNTEAFF.

This clonotype has just a few counts. The chain employs TRBV27 and TRBJ2-1; TRBD2 matches 7 bases. The CDR3 is 18 amino acids. The V gene's germline CDR1 is MNHEY and CDR2 SMNVEV (reference sequence). The V gene end was trimmed by 0 bases and the J gene end by 2 bases; junction bases not matched to a gene: 10. In nucleotides, the CDR3 is TGTGCCAGCAGTTTATCAGCGGGGCCAGACCCACCCTACAATGAGCAGTTCTTC. It translates to CASSLSAGPDPPYNEQFF.

V gene TRBV20-1 combines with J gene TRBJ2-7, with 10 positions matching TRBD1. CDR3 size: 13 residues. CDR1 and CDR2 (germline): DFQATT, SNEGSKA (reference sequence). Losses at the gene ends were 6 bases for V and 6 bases for J; bases not matched to a gene: 8. The CDR3 reads CSADKTGGAEQYF. The CDR3 nucleotides read TGCAGTGCAGATAAGACAGGGGGCGCCGAGCAGTACTTC.

The chain is built from TRBV3-1 and TRBJ2-7; TRBD2 is a possible D gene (5 bases). The V and J ends lost 1 base and 2 bases respectively, with 9 bases between them. CDR1 is LGHDT, CDR2 YNNKEL, per germline (reference sequence). The CDR3 length is 14 residues. CDR3 DNA sequence: TGTGCCAGCAGCCAAGCCAGCGGCCCCTACGAGCAGTACTTC. Amino acids: CASSQASGPYEQYF.

This clonotype was seen a handful of times. This rearrangement joins TRBV6-2 or TRBV6-3 to TRBJ2-1; the match to TRBD1 covers 7 bases. J lost 12 bases, V lost 2 bases, and 7 bases had no gene match. Per the germline V gene, CDR1 is MNHEY and CDR2 is SVGEGT. This CDR3 has 13 residues. CDR3 amino acids: CASSYATGVGQFF. Written as DNA, the CDR3 is TGTGCCAGCAGTTACGCTACAGGGGTCGGGCAGTTCTTC.

The chain links TRBV28 to TRBJ1-4, with 9 bases lining up with TRBD1. Unmatched junction bases numbered 8, after V lost 7 bases and J lost 5 bases. This CDR3 is 15 amino acids long. Germline assignment: CDR1 MDHEN and CDR2 SYDVKM. The CDR3 loop is CASNPSGTGNEKLFF. CDR3 coding DNA: TGTGCCAGCAATCCCTCCGGGACAGGGAATGAAAAACTGTTTTTT.

The chain has TRBV3-1 and TRBJ2-5; 7 bases match TRBD2. V shed 4 bases, J shed 11 bases, and the junction held 16 bases outside the gene matches. The CDR3 is made up of 15 amino acids. Germline V gene data show CDR1 as LGHDT and CDR2 as YNNKEL (reference sequence). CDR3 protein: CASSPGLVGELEQYF. CDR3 nucleotide sequence: TGTGCCAGCAGCCCAGGACTAGTGGGGGAATTGGAGCAGTACTTC.

This clonotype was seen more than once but under ten times. The chain joins TRBV20-1 to TRBJ1-2; D may be TRBD1 (6 bases). Germline V CDR1 and CDR2: DFQATT, SNEGSKA (reference sequence). The CDR3 is made up of 13 amino acids. V lost 0 bases and J lost 4, with 9 bases in between. This chain's CDR3 is CSAREGGSYGYTF. CDR3 DNA: TGCAGTGCTAGAGAAGGGGGGAGCTATGGCTACACCTTC.

This chain connects TRBV28 to TRBJ2-5, with D unclear. CDR3 length: 11 amino acids. With 8 bases removed from V and 5 bases from J, the gap between germline ends came to 9 bases. CDR1 and CDR2 (germline): MDHEN, SYDVKM. In nucleotides, the CDR3 is TGTGCCAGCCGGAATCGGGAGACCCAGTACTTC. It is translated as CASRNRETQYF.

Concerning this clonotype: This likely comes from a read error, as the CDR3 has no conserved phenylalanine or tryptophan at its end. The V and J genes are TRBV29-1 and TRBJ1-4; D possibly corresponds to TRBD1 (6 bases). V lost 6 bases to trimming and J lost 6 bases, with 14 bases between them. The CDR3 extends over 13 amino acids. Per the germline V gene, CDR1 is SQVTM and CDR2 is ANQGSEA. The CDR3 is CSVNAGGHEKLFY. The DNA for the CDR3 is TGCAGCGTCAACGCTGGGGGGCATGAAAAACTGTTTTAT.

This chain joins TRBV5-1 and TRBJ2-1; 9 bases line up with TRBD1. The CDR3 length is 15 residues. From germline, CDR1 is SGHRS and CDR2 YFSETQ. J gave up 4 bases and V 2 bases, and 4 bases lay outside the gene matches. The CDR3 reads CASSFRQGGYNEQFF. CDR3 DNA sequence: TGCGCCAGCAGCTTCCGACAGGGGGGATACAATGAGCAGTTCTTC.

This clonotype occurred a few times. The V call is TRBV27, the J call TRBJ1-6; the D gene is possibly TRBD1 (6 bases). This CDR3 region has 15 residues. Trimming shortened V by 3 bases and J by 7 bases, and 13 bases separated the two germline ends. Germline values: CDR1 MNHEY, CDR2 SMNVEV (reference sequence). In DNA form, the CDR3 reads TGTGCCAGCAGTTTCTCCGGACAGATCAATTCACCCCTCCACTTT. Translation gives CASSFSGQINSPLHF.

This clonotype was recorded only once. The chain joins TRBV27 to TRBJ2-7, with no clear D. V was clipped by 1 base and J by 0 bases, with 10 bases between them. The CDR3 is 15 amino acids. Looked up from germline, CDR1 is MNHEY and CDR2 is SMNVEV (reference sequence). In nucleotides, the CDR3 is TGTGCCAGCAGTTTATTCTACCCCAGCTCCTACGAGCAGTACTTC. It yields the protein CASSLFYPSSYEQYF.

This clonotype has only a few counts. The chain carries TRBV6-4 and TRBJ1-2; 7 bases line up with TRBD1. The CDR3 covers 14 residues. CDR1 is MRHNA, CDR2 SNTAGT, per germline. The J segment lost 6 bases and the V segment lost 3 bases, leaving 7 bases of the junction unmatched. Here the CDR3 reads CASSDPTGTDGYTF. Written as DNA, the CDR3 is TGTGCCAGCAGTGATCCGACAGGGACGGATGGCTACACCTTC.

CDR3 in amino acids: CASSQHVAGVAFF. In DNA, the CDR3 is TGTGCCAGCAGCCAACACGTGGCAGGGGTCGCTTTCTTT. The V gene is TRBV3-1, the J gene TRBJ1-1, with a tentative D call TRBD1 (6 bases). The CDR3 has 13 residues. Trimming removed 2 bases at V and 11 bases at J, with 15 bases between. Germline V gives CDR1 LGHDT, CDR2 YNNKEL (reference sequence).

The chain links TRBV7-8 to TRBJ2-1, with D tentatively TRBD1 (6 bases). The CDR3 has 15 residues. The V gene's germline CDR1 is SGHVS and CDR2 FQNEAQ. The V end lost 5 bases, the J end lost 2 bases, and 13 bases lay between the germline ends. The CDR3 DNA is TGTGCCAGCAGCCGAGGACGGACAGCCTACAATGAGCAGTTCTTC. Translated, it gives CASSRGRTAYNEQFF. Supplemented by reference TRBV7-8 and TRBJ2-1, the full variable domain reads GAGVSQSPRYKVAKRGQDVALRCDPISGHVSLFWYQQALGQGPEFLTYFQNEAQLDKSGLPSDRFFAERPEGSVSTLKIQRTQQEDSAVYLCASSRGRTAYNEQFFGPGTRLTVL.

V and J are TRBV6-2 or TRBV6-3 and TRBJ2-7; D is possibly TRBD2 (6 bases). Between the trimmed V and J ends, which lost 5 bases and 0 bases, there was a span of 11 bases. Germline loops: CDR1 MNHEY, CDR2 SVGEGT. The CDR3 is 14 residues long. DNA for the CDR3: TGTGCCAGCAGTGACCTAGCGCGCTCCTACGAGCAGTACTTC. Its protein product is CASSDLARSYEQYF.

To note about this clonotype: Compared with germline, one end of the junction differs, possibly owing to a read error. The chain has TRBV18 and TRBJ2-7; a possible D gene is TRBD1 (5 bases). The length of the CDR3 is 13 residues. Germline V gene data show CDR1 as KGHSH and CDR2 as LQKENI. In DNA, the CDR3 is TGTACCAGCTCACAGGCTAGTTACTACGAGCAGTACTTC. Its translation: CTSSQASYYEQYF.

At least ten counts were recorded for this clonotype. V is TRBV15 and J is TRBJ2-7; 10 positions match TRBD1. V lost 5 bases to trimming and J lost 3 bases; unmatched junction nucleotides: 4. The germline gives CDR1 LNHNV, CDR2 YYDKDF (reference sequence). CDR3 length: 14 residues. The CDR3 is CATSQDRGFYEQYF. CDR3 bases: TGTGCCACCAGCCAGGACAGGGGGTTCTACGAGCAGTACTTC. Supplemented by reference TRBV15 and TRBJ2-7, the full variable domain reads DAMVIQNPRYQVTQFGKPVTLSCSQTLNHNVMYWYQQKSSQAPKLLFHYYDKDFNNEADTPDNFQSRRPNTSFCFLDIRSPGLGDTAMYLCATSQDRGFYEQYFGPGTRLTVT.

This clonotype was counted between two and nine times. This rearrangement joins TRBV7-9 to TRBJ1-2; D unresolved. The V end was cut by 0 bases, the J end by 7 bases, with 9 bases between. Germline CDR1 SEHNR, CDR2 FQNEAQ (reference sequence). The length of the CDR3 is 13 residues. The CDR3 is CASSLAHSSGYTF. The DNA of the CDR3 is TGTGCCAGCAGCTTAGCGCACTCCTCTGGCTACACCTTC.

This clonotype appeared many times. The gene calls are TRBV28 and TRBJ2-7; 8 bases match TRBD2. The CDR3 extends over 16 amino acids. Per germline, CDR1 MDHEN and CDR2 SYDVKM. V trimming: 5 bases; J trimming: 0 bases; junction bases outside the gene matches: 9. This chain's CDR3 is CASSPPWSGSSYEQYF. In nucleotides, the CDR3 is TGTGCCAGCAGTCCCCCTTGGAGCGGGAGCTCCTACGAGCAGTACTTC.

The rearrangement links TRBV15 to TRBJ2-7; 8 bases align to TRBD1. CDR1 is LNHNV and CDR2 is YYDKDF in the germline V gene (reference sequence). The CDR3 is 15 residues long. With 5 bases clipped from V and 5 bases from J, the junction kept 11 bases outside the gene matches. As DNA, the CDR3 is TGTGCCACCAGCGGTCTGGGACAGGAAGGGGACGAGCAGTACTTC. This codes for CATSGLGQEGDEQYF.

This clonotype showed up just once. The J gene is TRBJ1-6, the V gene TRBV27, with D hard to call. Per the germline V gene, CDR1 is MNHEY and CDR2 is SMNVEV (reference sequence). V was shortened by 3 bases and J by 7 bases, with 10 bases between the two germline ends. This CDR3 spans 14 amino acids. The CDR3 sequence is CASSFRTVNSPLHF. The CDR3 bases are TGTGCCAGCAGTTTCCGGACCGTCAATTCACCCCTCCACTTT.